This T cell receptor beta chain was documented in a study of regulatory and conventional T cells in RAG deficiency (dated by TCRdb to 2015 to 2018). Broadly, across the study: To compare the diversity and composition of the repertoires of Treg, conventional CD4+ and CD8+ T cells between RAG-deficient patients and healthy controls, the study applied high-throughput TCR beta sequencing.

Concerning this clone: The specificity of this receptor is unknown. Base-call qualities are not available, and no considerably larger clone is one nucleotide away.

Libraries were built with the immunoSEQ multiplex PCR assay. Rearranged TCR beta chain products were amplified from the genomic DNA of sorted T-cell subsets and were then sequenced. Per the source publication's procedure: Shannon entropy and Simpson indices were used to measure the diversity of productive TCR beta rearrangements in each repertoire. To gauge clonal expansion, the frequencies of the 100 most abundant productive TCR beta clonotypes among total reads were added together. The TRB repertoires were evaluated with a self-reactivity index based on amino acid usage at CDR3beta positions 6 and 7. Two-way ANOVA was applied to the repertoire analyses, whereas Student t or Mann-Whitney tests were applied to the flow cytometric analyses. TCRdb mirrors the immuneACCESS table, restricted to in-frame sequences. Some clones are absent from its copies; in checked studies, under half trace to an unresolved V gene, and the reason for the others is unknown. V, J and clone size were drawn from that table, and D and trimming were deduced from the DNA. Within this sample are about 32,000 clones, with around nine tenths of them counted one time only. The leading ten clones occupy roughly an eighth of the sample.

Per the germline V gene, SGHTA is the CDR1 and FQGTGA is the CDR2. The V and J ends are trimmed by 5 bases and 7 bases, leaving 12 bases between them. The CDR3 runs 13 amino acids, cysteine and phenylalanine included. Of all the DNA, just the CDR3 is kept, 39 bases in frame from base 1. Study-wide conclusions, independent of this receptor: Shorter CDR3 lengths were found in all patient T-cell subsets, and >90% Treg-Tconv repertoire overlap at nucleotide and amino acid level was observed in Omenn syndrome patients. For some subjects, some analyses of T-cell subsets were not performed. Compared with control T-cell subpopulations, the RAG-deficient patients had markedly lower Shannon entropy and higher Simpson indices. Sorted CD25-high CD127-low cells from Omenn syndrome patients may represent peripherally activated cells rather than bona fide Treg cells. In Omenn syndrome and CID/AS patients compared with controls, around 93-fold fewer unique TCR beta sequences were detected from Treg cells, versus approximately 9.7-fold fewer for other subsets.

Eight healthy control donors were used as the comparison group for repertoire analyses. Before genomic DNA extraction, CD8+ T cells without CD4 were isolated from blood. The same data also went into a second study, on regulatory T cells. Per the second study: For the multiplex PCR, 52 forward TRBV primers and 13 reverse TRBJ primers were used, and amplification bias was corrected with both assay-based and computational methods. Restricted unique TRB V-J pairs and skewed V and J gene usage were observed in patient repertoires, most markedly in regulatory T cells. The study compared T-cell receptor beta repertoires of sorted regulatory, conventional CD4+ and CD8+ T cells in CD3G-deficient patients with those in healthy controls. Peripheral blood mononuclear cells were isolated by Ficoll density separation. A FACSAria cell sorter was used to isolate CD3+ CD8+ CD4- T cells. Rearranged TRB loci were amplified from genomic DNA by multiplex PCR within the immunoSEQ assay. TRB amplicons were sequenced using an Illumina HiSeq platform. Raw sequences were error-filtered and aligned to reference gene sequences by custom algorithms and were subsequently analyzed with the immunoSEQ online tools. Frequencies of productive and nonproductive TRB rearrangements were evaluated among both unique and total sequences. Group comparisons used t tests, Mann-Whitney tests or two-way ANOVA run in Prism software.

The sequenced material came from CD8+ T cells sorted from blood. The clonotype comes from a human donor in good health. In this chain, TRBV7-3 is recombined with TRBJ2-1, with the identity of the D gene unclear. This receptor has the CDR3 CASSLNPWNEQFF. The DNA sequence is as follows: TGTGCCAGCAGCCTAAATCCATGGAATGAGCAGTTCTTC. With all but the CDR3 taken from the reference TRBV7-3 and TRBJ2-1 genes, the full variable domain is: GAGVSQTPSNKVTEKGKYVELRCDPISGHTALYWYRQSLGQGPEFLIYFQGTGAADDSGLPNDRFFAVRPEGSVSTLKIQRTERGDSAVYLCASSLNPWNEQFFGPGTRLTVL.